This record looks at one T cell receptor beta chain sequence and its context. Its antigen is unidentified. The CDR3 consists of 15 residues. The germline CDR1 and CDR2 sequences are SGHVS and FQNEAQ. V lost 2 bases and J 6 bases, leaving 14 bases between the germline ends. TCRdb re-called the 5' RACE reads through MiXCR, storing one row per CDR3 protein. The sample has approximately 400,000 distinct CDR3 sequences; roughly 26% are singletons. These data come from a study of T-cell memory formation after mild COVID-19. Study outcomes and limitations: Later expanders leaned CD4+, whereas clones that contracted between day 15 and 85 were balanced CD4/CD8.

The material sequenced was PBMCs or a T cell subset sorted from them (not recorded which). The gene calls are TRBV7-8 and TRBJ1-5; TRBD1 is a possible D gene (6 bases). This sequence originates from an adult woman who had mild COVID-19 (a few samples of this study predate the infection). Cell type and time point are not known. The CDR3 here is CASSLSRGVGQPQHF. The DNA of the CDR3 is TGTGCCAGCAGCTTATCTAGGGGGGTAGGTCAGCCCCAGCATTTT.